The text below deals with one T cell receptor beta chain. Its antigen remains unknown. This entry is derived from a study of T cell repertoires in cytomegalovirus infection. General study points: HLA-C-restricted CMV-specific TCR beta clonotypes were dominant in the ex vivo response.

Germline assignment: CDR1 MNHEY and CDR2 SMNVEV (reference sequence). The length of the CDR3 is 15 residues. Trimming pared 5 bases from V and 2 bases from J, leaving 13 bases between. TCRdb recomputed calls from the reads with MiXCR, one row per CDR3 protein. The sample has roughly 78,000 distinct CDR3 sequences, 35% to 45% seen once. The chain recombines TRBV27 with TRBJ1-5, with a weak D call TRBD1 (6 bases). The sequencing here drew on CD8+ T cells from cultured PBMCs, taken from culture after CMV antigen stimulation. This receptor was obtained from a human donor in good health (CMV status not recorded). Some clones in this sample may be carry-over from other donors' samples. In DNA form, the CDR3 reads TGTGCCAGCAGTCTAGGGGGTTGGGGCAATCAGCCCCAGCATTTT. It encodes CASSLGGWGNQPQHF.